By share, the clone carrying this T cell receptor (beta chain) ranks as medium-sized. The data were obtained in a study of T cells after somatic rescue of genetic block. The repertoire was sequenced with immunoSEQ multiplex PCR; TCRdb's copy has only in-frame clones and lacks some. The table records around 15,000 clones, around 70% of them present only once. The CDR3 is 13 amino acids. Germline lookup yields CDR1 MNHEY and CDR2 SMNVEV (reference sequence). V was cut by 7 bases and J by 1 base, with 10 bases left in between. This receptor was taken from a young man. The J gene is TRBJ1-1, the V gene TRBV27; D uncertain. The sample taken for sequencing was peripheral blood mononuclear cells (PBMCs). CDR3 sequence reads: CASKYSGNTEAFF. The CDR3 nucleotides are TGTGCCAGCAAGTATTCAGGGAACACTGAAGCTTTCTTT.